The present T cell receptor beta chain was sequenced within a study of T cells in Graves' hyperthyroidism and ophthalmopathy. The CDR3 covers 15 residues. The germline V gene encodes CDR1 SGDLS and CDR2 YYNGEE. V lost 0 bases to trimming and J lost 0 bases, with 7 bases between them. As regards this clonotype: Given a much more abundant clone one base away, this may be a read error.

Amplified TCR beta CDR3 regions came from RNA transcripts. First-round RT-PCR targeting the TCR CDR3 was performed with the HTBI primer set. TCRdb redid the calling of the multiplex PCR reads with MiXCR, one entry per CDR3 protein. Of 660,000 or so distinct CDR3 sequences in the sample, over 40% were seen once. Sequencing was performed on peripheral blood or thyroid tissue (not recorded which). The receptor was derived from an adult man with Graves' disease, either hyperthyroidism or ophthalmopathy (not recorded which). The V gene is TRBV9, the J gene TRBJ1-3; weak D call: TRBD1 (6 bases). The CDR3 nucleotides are TGTGCCAGCAGCGTAGCAGGGGACTCTGGAAACACCATATATTTT. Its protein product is CASSVAGDSGNTIYF.